This T cell receptor (beta chain) stems from a study of T cell responses to AZD1222 COVID-19 vaccine. This clone came up a few times. The table came from immunoSEQ multiplex PCR; TCRdb's copy has only in-frame clones and leaves some out. The data hold around 100,000 clones, with about nine tenths observed a single time. This TCR came from an adult in good health. The material was peripheral blood, obtained on day 0 of AZD1222 vaccination.

The CDR3 loop is CASSLATHSGNTIYF. The CDR3 bases are TGTGCCAGCAGCTTAGCCACTCACTCTGGAAACACCATATATTTT. The V and J genes are TRBV7-8 and TRBJ1-3; D is uncertain. This CDR3 comprises 15 residues. The germline CDR1 and CDR2 sequences are SGHVS and FQNEAQ. V lost 0 bases and J lost 0, with 6 bases in between.